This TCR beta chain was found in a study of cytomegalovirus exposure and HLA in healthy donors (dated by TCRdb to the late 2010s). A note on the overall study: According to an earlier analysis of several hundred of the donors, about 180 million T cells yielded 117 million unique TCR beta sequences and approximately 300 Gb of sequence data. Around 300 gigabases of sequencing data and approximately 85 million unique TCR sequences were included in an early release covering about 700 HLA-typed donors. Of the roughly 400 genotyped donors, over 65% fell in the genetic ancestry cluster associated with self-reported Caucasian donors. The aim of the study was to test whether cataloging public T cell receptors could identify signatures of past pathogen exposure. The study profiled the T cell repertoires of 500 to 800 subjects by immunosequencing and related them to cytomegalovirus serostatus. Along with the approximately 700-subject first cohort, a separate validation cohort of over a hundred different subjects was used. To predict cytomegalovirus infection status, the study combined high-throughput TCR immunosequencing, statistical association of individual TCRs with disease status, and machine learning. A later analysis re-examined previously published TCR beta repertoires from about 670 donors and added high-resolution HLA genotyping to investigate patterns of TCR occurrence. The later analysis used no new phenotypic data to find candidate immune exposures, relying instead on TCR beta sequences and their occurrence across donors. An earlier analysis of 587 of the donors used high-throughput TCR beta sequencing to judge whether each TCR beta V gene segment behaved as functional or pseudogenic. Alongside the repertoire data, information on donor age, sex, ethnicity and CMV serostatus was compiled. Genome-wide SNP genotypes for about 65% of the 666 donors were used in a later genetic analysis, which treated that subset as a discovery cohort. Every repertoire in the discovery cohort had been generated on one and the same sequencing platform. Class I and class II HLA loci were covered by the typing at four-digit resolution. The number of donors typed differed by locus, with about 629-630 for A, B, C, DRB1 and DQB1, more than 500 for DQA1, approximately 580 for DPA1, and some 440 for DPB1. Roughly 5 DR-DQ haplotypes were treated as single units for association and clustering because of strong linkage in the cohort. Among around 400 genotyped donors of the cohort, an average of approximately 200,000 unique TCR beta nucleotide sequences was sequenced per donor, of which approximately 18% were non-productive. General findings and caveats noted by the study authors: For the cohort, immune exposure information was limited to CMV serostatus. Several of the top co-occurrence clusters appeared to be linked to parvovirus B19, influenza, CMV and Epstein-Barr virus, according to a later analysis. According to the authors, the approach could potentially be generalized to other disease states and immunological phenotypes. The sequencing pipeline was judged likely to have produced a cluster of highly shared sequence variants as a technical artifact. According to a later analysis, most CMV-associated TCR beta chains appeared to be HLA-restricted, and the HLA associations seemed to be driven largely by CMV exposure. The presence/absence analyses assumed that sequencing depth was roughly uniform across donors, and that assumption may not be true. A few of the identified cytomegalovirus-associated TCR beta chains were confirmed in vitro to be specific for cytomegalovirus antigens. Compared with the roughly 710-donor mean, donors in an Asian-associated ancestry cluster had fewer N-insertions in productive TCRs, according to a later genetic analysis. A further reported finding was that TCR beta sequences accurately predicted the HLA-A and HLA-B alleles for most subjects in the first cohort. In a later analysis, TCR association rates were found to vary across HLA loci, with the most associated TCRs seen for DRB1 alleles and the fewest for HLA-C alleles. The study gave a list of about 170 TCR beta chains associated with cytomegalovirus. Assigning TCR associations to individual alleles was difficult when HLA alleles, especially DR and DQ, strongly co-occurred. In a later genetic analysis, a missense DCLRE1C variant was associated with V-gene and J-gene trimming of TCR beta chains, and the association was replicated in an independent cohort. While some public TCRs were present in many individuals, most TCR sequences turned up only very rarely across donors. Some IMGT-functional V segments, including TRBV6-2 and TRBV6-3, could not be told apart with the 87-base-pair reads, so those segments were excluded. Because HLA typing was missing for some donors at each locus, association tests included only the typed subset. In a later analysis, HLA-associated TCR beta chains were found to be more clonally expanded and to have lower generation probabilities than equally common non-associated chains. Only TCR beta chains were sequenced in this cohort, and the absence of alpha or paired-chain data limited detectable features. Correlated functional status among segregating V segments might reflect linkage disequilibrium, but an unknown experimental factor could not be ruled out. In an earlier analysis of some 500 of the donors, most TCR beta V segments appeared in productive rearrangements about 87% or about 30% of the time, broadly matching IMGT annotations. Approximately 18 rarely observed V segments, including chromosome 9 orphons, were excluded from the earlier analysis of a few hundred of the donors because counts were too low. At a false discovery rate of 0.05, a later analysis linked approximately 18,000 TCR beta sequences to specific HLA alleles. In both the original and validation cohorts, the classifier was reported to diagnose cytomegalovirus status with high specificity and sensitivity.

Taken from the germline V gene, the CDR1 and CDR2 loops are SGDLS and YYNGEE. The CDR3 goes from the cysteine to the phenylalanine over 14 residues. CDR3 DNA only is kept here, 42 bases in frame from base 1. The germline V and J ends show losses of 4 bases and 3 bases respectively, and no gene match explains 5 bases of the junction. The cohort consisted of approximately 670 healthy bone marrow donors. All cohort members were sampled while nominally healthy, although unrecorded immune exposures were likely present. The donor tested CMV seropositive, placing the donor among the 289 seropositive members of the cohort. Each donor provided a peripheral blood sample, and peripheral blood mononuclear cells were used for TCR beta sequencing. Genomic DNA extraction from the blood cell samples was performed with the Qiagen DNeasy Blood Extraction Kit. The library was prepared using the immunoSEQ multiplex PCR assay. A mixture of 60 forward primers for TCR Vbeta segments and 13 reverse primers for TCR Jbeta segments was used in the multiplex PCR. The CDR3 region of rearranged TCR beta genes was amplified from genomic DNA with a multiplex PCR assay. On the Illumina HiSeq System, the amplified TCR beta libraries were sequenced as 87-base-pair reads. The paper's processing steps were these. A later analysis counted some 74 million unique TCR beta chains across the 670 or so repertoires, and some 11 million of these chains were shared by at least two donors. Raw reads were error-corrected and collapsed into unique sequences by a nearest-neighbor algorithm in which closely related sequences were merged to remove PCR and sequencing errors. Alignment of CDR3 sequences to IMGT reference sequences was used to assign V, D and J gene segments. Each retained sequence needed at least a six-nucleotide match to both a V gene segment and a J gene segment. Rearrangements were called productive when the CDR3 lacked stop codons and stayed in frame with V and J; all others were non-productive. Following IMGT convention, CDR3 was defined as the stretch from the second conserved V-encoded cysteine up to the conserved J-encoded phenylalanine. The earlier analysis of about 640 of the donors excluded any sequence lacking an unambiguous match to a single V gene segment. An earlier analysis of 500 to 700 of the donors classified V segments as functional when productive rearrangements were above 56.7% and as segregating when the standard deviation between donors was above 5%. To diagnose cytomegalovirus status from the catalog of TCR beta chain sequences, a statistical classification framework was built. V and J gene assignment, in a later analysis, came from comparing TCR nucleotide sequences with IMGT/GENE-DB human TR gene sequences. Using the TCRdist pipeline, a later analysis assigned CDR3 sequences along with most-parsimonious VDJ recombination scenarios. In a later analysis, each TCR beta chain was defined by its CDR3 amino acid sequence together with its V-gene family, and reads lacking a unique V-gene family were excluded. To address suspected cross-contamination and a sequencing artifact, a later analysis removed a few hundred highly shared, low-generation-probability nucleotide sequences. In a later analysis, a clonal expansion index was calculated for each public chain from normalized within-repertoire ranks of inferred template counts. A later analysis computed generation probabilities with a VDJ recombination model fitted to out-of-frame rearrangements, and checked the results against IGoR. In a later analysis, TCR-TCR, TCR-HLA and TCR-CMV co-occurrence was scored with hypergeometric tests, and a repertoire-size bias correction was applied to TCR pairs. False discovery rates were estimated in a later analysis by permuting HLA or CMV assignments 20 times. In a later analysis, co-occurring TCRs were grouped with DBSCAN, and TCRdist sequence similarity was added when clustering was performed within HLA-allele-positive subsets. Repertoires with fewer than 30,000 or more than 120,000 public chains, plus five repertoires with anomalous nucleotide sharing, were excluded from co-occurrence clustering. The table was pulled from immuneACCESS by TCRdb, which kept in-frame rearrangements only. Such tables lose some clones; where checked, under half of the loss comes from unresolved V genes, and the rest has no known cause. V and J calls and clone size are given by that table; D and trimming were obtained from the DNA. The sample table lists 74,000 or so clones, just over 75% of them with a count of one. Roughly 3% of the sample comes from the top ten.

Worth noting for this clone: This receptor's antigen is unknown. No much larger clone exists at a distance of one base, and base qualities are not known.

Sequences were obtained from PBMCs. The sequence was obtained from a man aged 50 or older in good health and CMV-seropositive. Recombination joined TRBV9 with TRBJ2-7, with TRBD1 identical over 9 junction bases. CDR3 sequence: CASSLSGQGYEQYF. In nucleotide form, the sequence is TGTGCCAGCAGCTTATCGGGACAGGGCTACGAGCAGTACTTC.